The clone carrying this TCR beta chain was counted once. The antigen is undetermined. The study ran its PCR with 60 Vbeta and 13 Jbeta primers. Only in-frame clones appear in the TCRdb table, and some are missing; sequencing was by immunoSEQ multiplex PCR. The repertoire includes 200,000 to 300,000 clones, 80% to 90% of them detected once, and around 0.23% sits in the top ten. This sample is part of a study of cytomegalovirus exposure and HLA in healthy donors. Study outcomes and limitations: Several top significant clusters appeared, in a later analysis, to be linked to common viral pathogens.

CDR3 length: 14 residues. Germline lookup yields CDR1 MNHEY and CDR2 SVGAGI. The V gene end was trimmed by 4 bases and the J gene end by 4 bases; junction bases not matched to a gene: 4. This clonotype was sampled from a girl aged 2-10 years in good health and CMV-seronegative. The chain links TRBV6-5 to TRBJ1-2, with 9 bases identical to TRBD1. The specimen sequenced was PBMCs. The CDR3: CASSSTGGSYGYTF. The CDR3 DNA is TGTGCCAGCAGTTCGACAGGGGGAAGCTATGGCTACACCTTC.